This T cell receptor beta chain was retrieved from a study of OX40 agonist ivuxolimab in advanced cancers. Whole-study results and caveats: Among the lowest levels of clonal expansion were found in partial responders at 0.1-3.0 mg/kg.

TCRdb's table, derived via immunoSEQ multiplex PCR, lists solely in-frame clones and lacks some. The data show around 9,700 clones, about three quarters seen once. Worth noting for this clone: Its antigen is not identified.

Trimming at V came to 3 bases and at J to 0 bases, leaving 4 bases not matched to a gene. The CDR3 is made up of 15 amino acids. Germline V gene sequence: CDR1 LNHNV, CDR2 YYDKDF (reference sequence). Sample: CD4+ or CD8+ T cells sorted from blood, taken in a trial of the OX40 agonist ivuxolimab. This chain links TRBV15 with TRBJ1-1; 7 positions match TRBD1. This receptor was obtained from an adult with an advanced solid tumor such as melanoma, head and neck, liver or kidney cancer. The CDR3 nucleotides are TGTGCCACCAGCAGGGAGACAGGGATGAACACTGAAGCTTTCTTT. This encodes CATSRETGMNTEAFF.